These 28 T cell receptor beta chains were all obtained from the same sample, sequenced in a study of regulatory T cells in long-lasting Graves disease (TCRdb year 2021). Libraries were built with multiplex PCR. The instrument was an Illumina HiSeq 4000. CDR3 regions were amplified by Arm-PCR with iRepertoire HTBI primers to construct TCR beta libraries. TCRdb reworked the public reads: Q25 trimming with fastp, MiXCR clone assembly, productive beta chains retained. Rows are unified per CDR3 protein, each entry keeping the most common DNA and genes. The sample table holds over 300,000 distinct CDR3 sequences, of which about 19% were seen once. Over 25% of the sample rests with the top ten. The time point label of this sample denotes: persistent/refractory GD, antithyroid drugs over 5 years with positive TRAb. RNA was extracted from PBMCs in TRIzol for both TCR sequencing and RNA sequencing. This specimen consisted of peripheral blood mononuclear cells (PBMCs), obtained when the disease was refractory, from a patient treated with antithyroid drugs. These receptors originate from a female donor with Graves disease.

J is TRBJ1-1 and V is TRBV2; the D is unclear. Trimming took 6 bases from V and 4 from J, leaving 12 bases between them. This CDR3 is 13 amino acids long. Germline CDR1 SNHLY, CDR2 FYNNEI. The CDR3 DNA follows: TGTGCCAGCAGCGCCGGTTATACCACTGAAGCTTTCTTT. As protein: CASSAGYTTEAFF.

This clonotype has just one count. A read error is possible here, since a much larger clone lies one base away. This likely comes from a read error, as the CDR3 has no conserved phenylalanine or tryptophan at its end. This CDR3 is CSVETRSYEQYS. CDR3 bases: TGCAGCGTCGAGACGAGATCCTACGAGCAGTACTCC. This chain links TRBV29-1 with TRBJ2-7; D unclear. The germline V gene has CDR1 SQVTM and CDR2 ANQGSEA. The ends were cut back, 6 bases at V and 1 base at J, with 10 bases in the middle. The CDR3 sequence is 12 residues long.

This clonotype was picked up one time. The rearrangement joins TRBV20-1 to TRBJ1-3, with 12 bases matching TRBD1. This CDR3 has 19 amino acids. Germline V lookup: CDR1 DFQATT, CDR2 SNEGSKA (reference sequence). After removal of 7 bases from V and 1 base from J, the junction contained 17 bases not matched to a gene. Here the CDR3 DNA reads TGCAGTGTCACGCCCGGGACAGGGGGCCTTGGGGCTTCTGGAAACACCATATATTTT. Its translation: CSVTPGTGGLGASGNTIYF.

The V call is TRBV7-9, the J call TRBJ2-6; D gene ambiguous. The germline V and J ends were trimmed by 1 base and 2 bases, with 9 bases remaining between them. This CDR3 is built from 16 residues. CDR1 is SEHNR and CDR2 is FQNEAQ in the germline V gene (reference sequence). CDR3 bases: TGTGCCAGCAGCTTAGAGTGGGCACCTGGGGCCAACGTCCTGACTTTC. This sequence encodes CASSLEWAPGANVLTF.

This clonotype was counted ten times or more. This chain joins TRBV20-1 and TRBJ1-2; 12 nucleotides align to TRBD1. Trimming took 6 bases from V and 5 from J; bases not matched to a gene: 10. The CDR3 extends over 15 amino acids. The V gene's germline CDR1 is DFQATT and CDR2 SNEGSKA (reference sequence). As DNA, the CDR3 is TGCAGTGCCGGGGACAGGGGGCAAGGGGAATATGGCTACACCTTC. Residues: CSAGDRGQGEYGYTF.

This clonotype occurred a few times. V is TRBV7-9 and J is TRBJ2-7; perhaps TRBD1 as D (6 bases). The ends were cut back, 4 bases at V and 0 bases at J, with 16 bases in the middle. Germline CDR1 reads SEHNR; CDR2 reads FQNEAQ (reference sequence). The CDR3 sequence is 16 residues long. CDR3 coding DNA: TGTGCCAGCAGCTATCGGACAGAATTGAGCTCCTACGAGCAGTACTTC. As protein: CASSYRTELSSYEQYF.

V is TRBV2 and J is TRBJ1-4, with 9 nucleotides matching TRBD1. Per the germline V gene, CDR1 is SNHLY and CDR2 is FYNNEI. The CDR3 runs to 15 residues. V lost 5 bases and J lost 8; bases outside the gene matches: 9. The CDR3 here is CASSKTGTGSEKLFF. Written as DNA, the CDR3 is TGTGCCAGCAGTAAAACCGGGACAGGGTCAGAAAAACTGTTTTTT.

This clonotype was observed a handful of times. Relative to the germline gene, one junction end is altered; a read error may explain this. The rearrangement uses TRBV6-1 and TRBJ2-7, with a tentative D call TRBD1 (6 bases). Germline V gene data show CDR1 as MNHNS and CDR2 as SASEGT. This CDR3 is built from 15 residues. CDR3 in amino acids: CTSIQRQALNYEQYF. CDR3 bases: TGTACCAGCATCCAAAGACAGGCACTCAACTACGAGCAGTACTTC.

Regarding this clonotype: Being one base from a much bigger clone, this may be a read error. The conserved closing phenylalanine or tryptophan is absent in this CDR3, likely reflecting a read error. The chain joins TRBV13 to TRBJ1-1; TRBD1 might be the D (5 bases). Germline loops: CDR1 PRHDT, CDR2 FYEKMQ (reference sequence). The CDR3 is 12 residues long. Trimming stripped 4 bases from V and 9 bases from J, with 12 bases between. This chain's CDR3 is CASSSQDLQAFL. The CDR3 nucleotides are TGTGCCAGCAGCTCACAGGACCTCCAAGCTTTCCTT.

The chain's CDR3 is CASSYGTSGGDEQFF. CDR3 in DNA: TGTGCCAGCAGTTACGGAACTAGCGGGGGGGATGAGCAGTTCTTC. The chain has TRBV6-2 or TRBV6-3 and TRBJ2-5, with 13 bases fitting TRBD2. The J call is in doubt because the DNA end fits TRBJ2-1 better. This CDR3 comprises 15 residues. The germline V gene encodes CDR1 MNHEY and CDR2 SVGEGT.

This clonotype was counted at least ten times. The rearrangement links TRBV12-3 or TRBV12-4 to TRBJ2-2, with TRBD1 as a possible D gene (6 bases). V lost 5 bases, J lost 2 bases, and 12 bases lay in between. The length of the CDR3 is 15 residues. The CDR3, as DNA: TGTGCCAGCAGTACGGGACATCTAAACACCGGGGAGCTGTTTTTT. Translation: CASSTGHLNTGELFF.

Remarks on this clonotype: One base away lies a much larger clone, so this may be a sequencing read error. The chain recombines TRBV24-1 with TRBJ2-6, with D maybe TRBD1 (5 bases). This CDR3 comprises 19 residues. The germline V gene has CDR1 KGHDR and CDR2 SFDVKD. CDR3 region: CATSDPRVRVVDGANVLAF. DNA of the CDR3: TGTGCCACCAGTGATCCCCGGGTCAGGGTAGTGGATGGGGCCAACGTCCTGGCTTTC.

J is TRBJ1-6 and V is TRBV2, with D perhaps matching TRBD1 (5 bases). CDR3 length equals 12 residues. Trimming removed 1 base at V and 17 bases at J, with 12 bases between. CDR1 and CDR2 (germline): SNHLY, FYNNEI. As DNA, the CDR3 is TGTGCCAGCAGTGAAGGCAGGGCCAGGGTCCACTTT. It translates to CASSEGRARVHF.

This clonotype was detected ten times or more. The chain carries TRBV3-1 and TRBJ2-7, with TRBD2 identical over 10 bases. Losses at the gene ends were 10 bases for V and 0 bases for J; bases not matched to a gene: 3. This CDR3 spans 13 amino acids. The germline CDR1 and CDR2 sequences are LGHDT and YNNKEL (reference sequence). The CDR3 DNA is TGTGCCACCCGGACTAGCGGCTCCTACGAGCAGTACTTC. This codes for CATRTSGSYEQYF.

This clonotype was seen a handful of times. DNA of the CDR3: TGTGCCAGCAGCCGGGACAGGGGGGGCATCGGTTACGAGCAGTACTTC. Amino acids: CASSRDRGGIGYEQYF. The J gene is TRBJ2-7, the V gene TRBV7-9; TRBD1 agrees at 11 bases. This CDR3 is 16 amino acids long. V was clipped by 5 bases and J by 4 bases; unmatched bases: 10. CDR1 is SEHNR and CDR2 is FQNEAQ in the germline V gene (reference sequence).

This clonotype was detected ten times or more. This chain joins TRBV7-9 and TRBJ2-7; TRBD1 agrees at 9 bases. With V trimmed by 6 bases and J by 7 bases, 7 bases remained unmatched. The CDR3 loop spans 13 amino acids. Germline CDR1 reads SEHNR; CDR2 reads FQNEAQ (reference sequence). The CDR3 spells CASREDRGREQYF. DNA for the CDR3: TGTGCCAGCAGAGAGGACAGGGGTCGAGAGCAGTACTTC.

The table lists this clonotype with many counts. The chain employs TRBV28 and TRBJ2-7; TRBD2 aligns across 12 bases. V shed 8 bases and J 5 bases; nucleotides not matched to a gene: 13. There are 16 residues in the CDR3. Germline lookup yields CDR1 MDHEN and CDR2 SYDVKM. CDR3 nucleotides: TGTGCCAGCGCTCCCCCAACTAGCGGGAGGCGAAACGAGCAGTACTTC. This sequence encodes CASAPPTSGRRNEQYF.

This clonotype occurred many times. This chain joins TRBV4-1 and TRBJ1-5; D remains ambiguous. V was trimmed by 0 bases and J by 7 bases, leaving 13 bases between them. Germline lookup yields CDR1 MGHRA and CDR2 YSYEKL. This CDR3 contains 15 residues. CDR3 in amino acids: CASSQDGLIKQPQHF. In nucleotides, the CDR3 is TGCGCCAGCAGCCAAGACGGACTGATAAAACAGCCCCAGCATTTT.

This clonotype was seen at least ten times. This chain uses TRBV20-1 with TRBJ2-7; weak D call: TRBD2 (6 bases). CDR3 size: 15 residues. The V gene lost 0 bases and the J gene lost 2 bases, with 14 bases spanning the gap. Germline loops: CDR1 DFQATT, CDR2 SNEGSKA (reference sequence). The CDR3 DNA reads TGCAGTGCTAGAGATTCACTAGCTATGGCCTACGAGCAGTACTTC. Residues: CSARDSLAMAYEQYF.

The sample holds many counts of this clonotype. The chain employs TRBV7-9 and TRBJ2-5; 8 nucleotides line up with TRBD1. J gave up 1 base and V 3 bases, and 4 bases lay outside the gene matches. Per germline, CDR1 SEHNR and CDR2 FQNEAQ (reference sequence). This CDR3 is built from 15 residues. CDR3 sequence: CASSFWTGSQETQYF. The DNA for the CDR3 is TGTGCCAGCAGCTTTTGGACAGGGTCCCAAGAGACCCAGTACTTC.

In its sample, this clonotype was seen many times. The V and J genes are TRBV6-1 and TRBJ1-1, with 9 bases lining up with TRBD1. The V and J ends lost 4 bases and 7 bases, in that order; junction bases with no gene match: 7. CDR1 is MNHNS and CDR2 is SASEGT in the germline V gene. The CDR3 has 14 residues. The CDR3 nucleotides are TGTGCCAGCAGTGGGACAGGGGCTCAAGGTGAAGCTTTCTTT. It yields the protein CASSGTGAQGEAFF.

V is TRBV7-9 and J is TRBJ2-3, with a weak D call TRBD1 (6 bases). The length of the CDR3 is 19 residues. Between the trimmed V and J ends, which lost 1 base and 0 bases, there was a span of 20 bases. Germline V gene data show CDR1 as SEHNR and CDR2 as FQNEAQ (reference sequence). The CDR3 spells CASSLGGLSDRQSTDTQYF. CDR3 sequence (DNA): TGTGCCAGCAGCTTAGGGGGTTTGAGTGACAGGCAGAGCACAGATACGCAGTATTTT.

This clonotype appeared many times. The junction does not match germline at one end; this may be a read error. The CDR3 spells CSATYRAGQGLFLF. In DNA, the CDR3 is TGCAGTGCTACCTATAGGGCGGGACAGGGACTTTTCCTTTTT. The rearrangement uses TRBV20-1 and TRBJ1-1; the match to TRBD1 covers 9 bases. Germline loops: CDR1 DFQATT, CDR2 SNEGSKA (reference sequence). There are 14 residues in the CDR3.

This clonotype was counted ten times or more. The DNA is left out, because the CDR3 cannot be placed on it with certainty; the CDR3 is given as TCRdb lists it. CDR3 residues: CASSLHRPGSCFF. J is TRBJ2-2 and V is TRBV11-2. The germline V gene encodes CDR1 SGHAT and CDR2 FQNNGV. The CDR3 region is 13 residues in length, termini included.

This clonotype has just a few counts. The V call is TRBV28, the J call TRBJ2-1; TRBD1 matches at 7 bases. The CDR3 is made up of 15 amino acids. The ends lost 6 bases at V and 0 bases at J; junction bases unmatched: 5. In germline, CDR1 is MDHEN, CDR2 SYDVKM. In DNA, the CDR3 is TGTGCCAGCAGGGAACAGGGGACCTCCTACAATGAGCAGTTCTTC. It is translated as CASREQGTSYNEQFF.

To note about this clonotype: A clone one base away is much larger, so this may be a read error. Here the CDR3 omits its conserved ending phenylalanine or tryptophan, so a read error is the likely source. J is TRBJ1-1 and V is TRBV5-1, with TRBD1 matching 10 bases. The CDR3 loop spans 16 amino acids. Per germline, CDR1 SGHRS and CDR2 YFSETQ. Trimming at V came to 4 bases and at J to 0 bases, leaving 6 bases not matched to a gene. The CDR3 loop reads CASSGDRGQVNTEAFL. CDR3 bases: TGCGCCAGCAGCGGGGACAGGGGTCAGGTGAACACTGAAGCTTTCTTA.

With respect to this clonotype: The final CDR3 position lacks the conserved phenylalanine or tryptophan, pointing to a likely read error. The chain couples TRBV10-3 to TRBJ1-2, with D possibly being TRBD1 (6 bases). CDR3 size: 18 residues. Germline CDR1 is ENHRY and CDR2 is SYGVKD. The ends were cut back, 3 bases at V and 6 bases at J, with 26 bases in the middle. DNA for the CDR3: TGTGCCATCAGTGAAGGGGGGGCCCCGAGCAGGGCCCCAAATGGCTACACCTCC. Translating it yields CAISEGGAPSRAPNGYTS.

This clonotype was recorded many times. The chain has TRBV11-2 and TRBJ1-1, with D perhaps TRBD1 (6 bases). CDR1 SGHAT and CDR2 FQNNGV come from the germline V gene. Trimming shortened V by 8 bases and J by 2 bases, and 15 bases separated the two germline ends. The CDR3 runs 14 residues. Here the CDR3 DNA reads TGTGCCAGCGGTGGGACAATGAGTAACACTGAAGCTTTCTTT. Its protein product is CASGGTMSNTEAFF.